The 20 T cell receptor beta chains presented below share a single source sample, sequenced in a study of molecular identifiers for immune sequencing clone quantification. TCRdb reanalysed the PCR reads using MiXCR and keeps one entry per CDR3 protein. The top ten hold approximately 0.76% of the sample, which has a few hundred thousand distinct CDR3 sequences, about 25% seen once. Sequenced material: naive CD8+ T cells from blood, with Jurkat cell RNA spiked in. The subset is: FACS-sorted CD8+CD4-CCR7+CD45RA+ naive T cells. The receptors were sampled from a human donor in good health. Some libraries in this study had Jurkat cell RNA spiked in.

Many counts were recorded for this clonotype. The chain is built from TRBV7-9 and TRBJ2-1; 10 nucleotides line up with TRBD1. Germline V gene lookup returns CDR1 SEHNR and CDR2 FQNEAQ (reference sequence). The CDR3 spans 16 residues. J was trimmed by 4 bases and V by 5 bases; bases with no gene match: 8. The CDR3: CASSTSTGGRYNEQFF. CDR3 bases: TGTGCCAGCAGCACATCGACAGGGGGCCGTTACAATGAGCAGTTCTTC.

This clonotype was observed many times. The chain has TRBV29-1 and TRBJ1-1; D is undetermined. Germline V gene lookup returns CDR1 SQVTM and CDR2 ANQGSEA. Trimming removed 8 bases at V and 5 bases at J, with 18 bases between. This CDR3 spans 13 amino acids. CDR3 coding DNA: TGCAGCCTCCGGGCCTCTGGATGGACTGAAGCTTTCTTT. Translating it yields CSLRASGWTEAFF.

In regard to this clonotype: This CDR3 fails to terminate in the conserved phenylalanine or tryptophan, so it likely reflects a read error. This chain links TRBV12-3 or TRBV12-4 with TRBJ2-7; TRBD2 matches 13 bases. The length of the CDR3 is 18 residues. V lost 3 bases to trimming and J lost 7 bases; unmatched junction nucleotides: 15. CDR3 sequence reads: CASSFHGLAGVVSWEQYL. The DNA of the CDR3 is TGTGCCAGCAGTTTCCACGGACTAGCGGGAGTTGTTTCGTGGGAGCAGTACCTC.

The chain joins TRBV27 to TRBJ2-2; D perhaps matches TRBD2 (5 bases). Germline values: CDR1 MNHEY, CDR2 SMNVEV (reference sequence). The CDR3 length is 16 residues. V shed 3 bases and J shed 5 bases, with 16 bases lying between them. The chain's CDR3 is CASSFSGRVSTGELFF. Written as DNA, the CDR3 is TGTGCCAGCAGTTTCTCTGGGCGGGTGTCGACCGGGGAGCTGTTTTTT.

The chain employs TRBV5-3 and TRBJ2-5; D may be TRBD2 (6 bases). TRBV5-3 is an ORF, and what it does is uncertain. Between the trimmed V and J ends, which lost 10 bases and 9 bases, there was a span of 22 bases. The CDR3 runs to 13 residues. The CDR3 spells CARRIPREAPQYF. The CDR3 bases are TGTGCCCGCCGCATCCCGCGGGAAGCGCCCCAGTACTTC.

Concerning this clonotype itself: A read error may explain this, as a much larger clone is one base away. The CDR3 region is CASSITGPYTDAQYF. CDR3 nucleotide sequence: TGTGCCAGCAGCATTACGGGACCCTACACAGATGCGCAGTATTTT. This chain connects TRBV2 to TRBJ2-3; the D gene could be TRBD1 or TRBD2 (5 bases each). Germline V gene data show CDR1 as SNHLY and CDR2 as FYNNEI. This CDR3 has 15 amino acids. Full variable domain (outside the CDR3, taken from reference TRBV2 and TRBJ2-3): EPEVTQTPSHQVTQMGQEVILRCVPISNHLYFYWYRQILGQKVEFLVSFYNNEISEKSEIFDDQFSVERPDGSNFTLKIRSTKLEDSAMYFCASSITGPYTDAQYFGPGTRLTVL.

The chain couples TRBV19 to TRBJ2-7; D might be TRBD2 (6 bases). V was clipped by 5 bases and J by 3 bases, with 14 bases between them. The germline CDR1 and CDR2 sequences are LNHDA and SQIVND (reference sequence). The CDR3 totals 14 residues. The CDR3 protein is CASSAAGIIYEQYF. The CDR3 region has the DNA TGTGCCAGTAGTGCAGCGGGTATAATCTACGAGCAGTACTTC.

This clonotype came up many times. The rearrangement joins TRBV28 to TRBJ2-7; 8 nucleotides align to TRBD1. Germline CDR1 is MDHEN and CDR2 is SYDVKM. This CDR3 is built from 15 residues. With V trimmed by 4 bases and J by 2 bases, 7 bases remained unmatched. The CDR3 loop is CASSSRQGNPYEQYF. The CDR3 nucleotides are TGTGCCAGCAGTTCCCGACAGGGGAACCCCTACGAGCAGTACTTC. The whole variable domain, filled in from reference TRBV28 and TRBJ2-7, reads DVKVTQSSRYLVKRTGEKVFLECVQDMDHENMFWYRQDPGLGLRLIYFSYDVKMKEKGDIPEGYSVSREKKERFSLILESASTNQTSMYLCASSSRQGNPYEQYFGPGTRLTVT.

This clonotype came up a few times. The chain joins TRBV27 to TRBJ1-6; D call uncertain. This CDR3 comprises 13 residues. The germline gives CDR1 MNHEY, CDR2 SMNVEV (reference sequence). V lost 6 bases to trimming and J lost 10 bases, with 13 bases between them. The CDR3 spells CASSPGIQSPLHF. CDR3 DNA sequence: TGTGCCAGCAGCCCCGGAATTCAATCACCCCTCCACTTT.

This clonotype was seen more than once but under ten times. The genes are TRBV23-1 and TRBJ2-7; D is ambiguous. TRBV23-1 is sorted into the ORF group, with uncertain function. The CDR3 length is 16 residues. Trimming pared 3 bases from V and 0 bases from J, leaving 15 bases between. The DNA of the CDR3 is TGCGCCAGCAGTCATTCCGACATCTCCTGCTCCTACGAGCAGTACTTC. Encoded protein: CASSHSDISCSYEQYF.

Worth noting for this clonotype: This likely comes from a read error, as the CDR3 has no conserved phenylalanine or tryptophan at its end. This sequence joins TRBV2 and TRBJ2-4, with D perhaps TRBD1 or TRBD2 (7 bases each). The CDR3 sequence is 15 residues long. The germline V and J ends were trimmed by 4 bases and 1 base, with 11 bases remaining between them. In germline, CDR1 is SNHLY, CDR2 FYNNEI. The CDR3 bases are TGTGCCAGCAGTGGGGAGGGGGCGGCCAAAAACATTCAGTACTCC. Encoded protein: CASSGEGAAKNIQYS.

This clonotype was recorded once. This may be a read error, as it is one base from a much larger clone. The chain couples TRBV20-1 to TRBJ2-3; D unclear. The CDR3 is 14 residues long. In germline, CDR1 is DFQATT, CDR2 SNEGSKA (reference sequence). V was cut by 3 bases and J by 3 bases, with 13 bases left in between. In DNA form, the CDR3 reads TGCAGTGCTAGTGGCGTTGTGGATACAGATACGCAGTATTTT. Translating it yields CSASGVVDTDTQYF.

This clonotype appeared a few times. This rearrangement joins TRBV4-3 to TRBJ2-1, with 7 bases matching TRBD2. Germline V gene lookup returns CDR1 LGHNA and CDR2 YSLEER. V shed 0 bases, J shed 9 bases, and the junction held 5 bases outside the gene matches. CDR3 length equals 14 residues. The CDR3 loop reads CASSQDTGGVEQFF. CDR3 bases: TGCGCCAGCAGCCAAGATACTGGGGGGGTTGAGCAGTTCTTC.

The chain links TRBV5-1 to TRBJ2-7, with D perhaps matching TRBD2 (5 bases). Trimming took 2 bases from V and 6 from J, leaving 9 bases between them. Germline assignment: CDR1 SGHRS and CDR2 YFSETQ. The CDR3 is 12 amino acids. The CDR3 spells CASSLESGEQYF. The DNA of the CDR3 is TGCGCCAGCAGCTTAGAAAGCGGCGAGCAGTACTTC.

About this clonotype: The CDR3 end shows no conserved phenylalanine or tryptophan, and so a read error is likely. Here the CDR3 DNA reads TGCAGTGCTATGAATCCTCAGCCCCAGCATCTT. It is translated as CSAMNPQPQHL. The rearrangement uses TRBV20-1 and TRBJ1-5; D uncertain. Per the germline V gene, CDR1 is DFQATT and CDR2 is SNEGSKA (reference sequence). CDR3 length: 11 residues. V dropped 4 bases and J dropped 6 bases, with 7 bases sitting between them.

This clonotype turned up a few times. The CDR3 nucleotides are TGTGCCAGCAGTGAAATTAGCTCGGTCGATGAGCAGTTCTTC. As protein: CASSEISSVDEQFF. This sequence joins TRBV2 and TRBJ2-1; D is unclear. In germline, CDR1 is SNHLY, CDR2 FYNNEI. The CDR3 sequence is 14 residues long. V shed 2 bases and J shed 8 bases, with 13 bases lying between them.

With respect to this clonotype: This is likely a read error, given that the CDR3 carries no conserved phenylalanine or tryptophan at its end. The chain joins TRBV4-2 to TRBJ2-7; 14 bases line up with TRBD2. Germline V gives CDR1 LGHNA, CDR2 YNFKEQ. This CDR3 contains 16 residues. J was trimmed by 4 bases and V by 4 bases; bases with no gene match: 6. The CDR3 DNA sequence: TGTGCCAGCAGCCCGCGACTAGCGGGAGGGCCTTACGAGCAGTACTCC. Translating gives CASSPRLAGGPYEQYS.

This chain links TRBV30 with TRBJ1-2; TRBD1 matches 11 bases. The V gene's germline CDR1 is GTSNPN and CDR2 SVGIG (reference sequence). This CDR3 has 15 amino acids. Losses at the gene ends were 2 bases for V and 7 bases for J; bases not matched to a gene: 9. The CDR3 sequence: CAWSQTGQGVGGYTF. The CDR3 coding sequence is TGTGCCTGGAGTCAAACGGGACAGGGGGTTGGTGGCTACACCTTC.

The CDR3 is CASSVGNDYWQNTIYF. The CDR3 region has the DNA TGTGCCAGCAGCGTGGGGAATGACTACTGGCAAAACACCATATATTTT. The genes are TRBV9 and TRBJ1-3; no clear D. Germline loops: CDR1 SGDLS, CDR2 YYNGEE. V lost 2 bases to trimming and J lost 6 bases, with 18 bases between them. The CDR3 length is 16 residues.

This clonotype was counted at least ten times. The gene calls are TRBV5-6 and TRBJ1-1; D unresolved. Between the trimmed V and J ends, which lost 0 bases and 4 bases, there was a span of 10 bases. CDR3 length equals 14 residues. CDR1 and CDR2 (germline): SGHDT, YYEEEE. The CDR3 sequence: CASSLGLPRTEAFF. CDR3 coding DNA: TGTGCCAGCAGCTTGGGGCTGCCGCGCACTGAAGCTTTCTTT. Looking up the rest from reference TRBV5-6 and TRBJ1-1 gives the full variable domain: DAGVTQSPTHLIKTRGQQVTLRCSPKSGHDTVSWYQQALGQGPQFIFQYYEEEERQRGNFPDRFSGHQFPNYSSELNVNALLLGDSALYLCASSLGLPRTEAFFGQGTRLTVV.